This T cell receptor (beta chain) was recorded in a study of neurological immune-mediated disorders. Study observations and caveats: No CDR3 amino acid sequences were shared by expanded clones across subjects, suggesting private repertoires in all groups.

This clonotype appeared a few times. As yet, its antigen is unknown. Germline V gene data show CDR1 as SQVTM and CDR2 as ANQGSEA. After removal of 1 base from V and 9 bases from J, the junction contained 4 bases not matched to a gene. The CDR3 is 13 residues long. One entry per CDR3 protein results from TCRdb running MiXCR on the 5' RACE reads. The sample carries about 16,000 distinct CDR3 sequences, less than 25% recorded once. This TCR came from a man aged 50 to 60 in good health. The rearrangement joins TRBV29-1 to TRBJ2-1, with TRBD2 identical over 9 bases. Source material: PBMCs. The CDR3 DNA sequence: TGCAGCGTTGAAGGTAGCGGGAGAGGTGAGCAGTTCTTC. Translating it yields CSVEGSGRGEQFF.